One sample yielded the 3 T cell receptor beta chains listed below, sequenced in a study of T-cell reconstitution after alpha-beta-depleted transplantation in children. Unique molecular identifiers were incorporated when the TCRbeta library was constructed. TCRdb reprocessed the PCR reads with MiXCR, giving one entry per CDR3 protein. The data hold a few hundred thousand distinct CDR3 sequences, with over 10% observed a single time. The sequenced sample was PBMCs, mostly from graft donor cells, obtained 360 days after TCRalphabeta/CD19-depleted stem cell transplant. The receptors derive from a male patient under 18 who had a stem cell transplant for acute myeloid leukemia, so the T cells may come from the graft donor.

This chain connects TRBV4-3 to TRBJ2-2, with D perhaps TRBD1 or TRBD2 (6 bases each). This CDR3 contains 16 residues. CDR1 and CDR2 from the germline V gene are LGHNA and YSLEER. Trimming left V 0 bases short and J 7 bases short, with 15 bases between. This CDR3 is CASSQDIWGAGGELFF. CDR3 DNA: TGCGCCAGCAGCCAAGATATTTGGGGGGCAGGCGGGGAGCTGTTTTTT.

At least ten counts were recorded for this clonotype. The rearrangement joins TRBV28 to TRBJ2-3, with TRBD2 as a possible D gene (6 bases). The V end was cut by 5 bases, the J end by 5 bases, with 26 bases between. The CDR3 consists of 18 residues. Germline V gene lookup returns CDR1 MDHEN and CDR2 SYDVKM. The CDR3 loop is CASSHPRVGRRALDTQYF. CDR3 DNA: TGTGCCAGCAGTCACCCCCGAGTGGGGCGGAGGGCCCTAGATACGCAGTATTTT.

A few counts support this clonotype. The CDR3 sequence is CASSRADQETQYF. CDR3 nucleotides: TGTGCCAGTAGTAGGGCGGACCAAGAGACCCAGTACTTC. The genes are TRBV19 and TRBJ2-5; D is undetermined. The V end lost 4 bases, the J end lost 0 bases, and 6 bases lay between the germline ends. This CDR3 contains 13 residues. CDR1 and CDR2 (germline): LNHDA, SQIVND (reference sequence).